The entry that follows covers one T cell receptor beta chain sequence. Its target is unknown. The data originate from a study of OX40 agonist ivuxolimab in advanced cancers. Whole-study results and caveats: Near-lowest levels of clonal expansion characterized partial responders at 0.1-3.0 mg/kg. Among the nonresponders, some also had low normalized T-cell clonal expansion. Within 6 weeks, CD4+ and CD8+ blood T cells expanded clonally at 0.1 to 3.0 mg/kg.

Trimming at V came to 1 base and at J to 0 bases, leaving 3 bases not matched to a gene. From germline, CDR1 is LNHDA and CDR2 SQIVND (reference sequence). This CDR3 has 16 amino acids. Profiled with immunoSEQ multiplex PCR; TCRdb holds only in-frame clones, not every one. This sample has roughly 64,000 clones; 85% to 90% occur once, and the top ten carry roughly an eighth. The V call is TRBV19, the J call TRBJ1-5; 7 nucleotides match TRBD1. This specimen was CD4+ or CD8+ T cells sorted from blood, taken in a trial of the OX40 agonist ivuxolimab. The clonotype comes from an adult with an advanced solid tumor such as melanoma, head and neck, liver or kidney cancer. CDR3 protein: CASSIGDSYSNQPQHF. The CDR3 DNA sequence: TGTGCCAGTAGTATAGGGGACAGCTATAGCAATCAGCCCCAGCATTTT. Combining the CDR3 with reference TRBV19 and TRBJ1-5 gives the whole variable domain DGGITQSPKYLFRKEGQNVTLSCEQNLNHDAMYWYRQDPGQGLRLIYYSQIVNDFQKGDIAEGYSVSREKKESFPLTVTSAQKNPTAFYLCASSIGDSYSNQPQHFGDGTRLSIL.